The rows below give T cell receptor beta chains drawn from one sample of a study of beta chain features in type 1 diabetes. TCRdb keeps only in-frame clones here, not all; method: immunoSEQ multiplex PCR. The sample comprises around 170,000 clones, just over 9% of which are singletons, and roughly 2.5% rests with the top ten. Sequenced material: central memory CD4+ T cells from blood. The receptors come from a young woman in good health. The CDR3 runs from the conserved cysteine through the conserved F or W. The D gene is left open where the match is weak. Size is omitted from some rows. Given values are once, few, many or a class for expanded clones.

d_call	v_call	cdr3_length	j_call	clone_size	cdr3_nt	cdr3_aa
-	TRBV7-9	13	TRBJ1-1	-	TGTGCCAGCAGCTCAAACGACCCTTTGGAGGCTTTCTTT	CASSSNDPLEAFF
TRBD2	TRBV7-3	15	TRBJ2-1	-	TGTGCCAGCAGCTTAAGCGGGGGGCCGTACAATGAGCAGTTCTTC	CASSLSGGPYNEQFF
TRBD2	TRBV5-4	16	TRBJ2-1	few	TGTGCCAGCAGCTTTCTAGCGGGAGGAGCCTACAATGAGCAGTTCTTC	CASSFLAGGAYNEQFF
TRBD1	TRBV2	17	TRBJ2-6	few	TGTGCCAGCTCGAGAGACAGGGAATACCCTGGGGCCAACGTCCTGACTTTC	CASSRDREYPGANVLTF
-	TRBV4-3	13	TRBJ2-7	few	TGCGCCAGCAGCCAAGATTTCCTCTACGAGCAGTACTTC	CASSQDFLYEQYF
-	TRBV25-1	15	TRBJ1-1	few	TGTGCCAGCAGTGAATCCTCCTTGGTAGACACTGAAGCTTTCTTT	CASSESSLVDTEAFF
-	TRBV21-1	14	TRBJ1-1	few	TGTGCCAGCAGCAAAGACCCGACAGTAGCTGAAGCTTTCTTT	CASSKDPTVAEAFF
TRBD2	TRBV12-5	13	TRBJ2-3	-	TGTGCTAGTGCCCCGCGGGGGGCAGATACGCAGTATTTT	CASAPRGADTQYF
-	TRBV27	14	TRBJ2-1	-	TGTGCCAGCGGTAGTACAGGATCCTACAATGAGCAGTTCTTC	CASGSTGSYNEQFF
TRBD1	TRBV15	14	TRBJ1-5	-	TGTGCCACCAGCCTCGACAGGGGGCTTCAGCCCCAGCATTTT	CATSLDRGLQPQHF
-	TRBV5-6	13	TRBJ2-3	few	TGTGCCAGCAGCTTGACAGGGACAGATACGCAGTATTTT	CASSLTGTDTQYF
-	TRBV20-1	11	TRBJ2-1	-	TGCAGTGCCGTAACTTCCAATGAGCAGTTCTTC	CSAVTSNEQFF
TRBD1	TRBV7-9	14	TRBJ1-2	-	TGTGCCAGCAGCTTAGGACAGGGGCTCTATGGCTACACCTTC	CASSLGQGLYGYTF
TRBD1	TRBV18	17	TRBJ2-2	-	TGTGCCAGCTCACCACCCGGACAGGCGGCGAACACCGGGGAGCTGTTTTTT	CASSPPGQAANTGELFF
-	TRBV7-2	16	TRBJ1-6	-	TGTGCCAGCAGCTTATCATGGTCAGGGGTTTACTCACCCCTCCACTTT	CASSLSWSGVYSPLHF
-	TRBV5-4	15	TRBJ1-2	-	TGTGCCAGCAGGTTCGAAGTGGGCATCGAAGATGGCTACACCTTC	CASRFEVGIEDGYTF